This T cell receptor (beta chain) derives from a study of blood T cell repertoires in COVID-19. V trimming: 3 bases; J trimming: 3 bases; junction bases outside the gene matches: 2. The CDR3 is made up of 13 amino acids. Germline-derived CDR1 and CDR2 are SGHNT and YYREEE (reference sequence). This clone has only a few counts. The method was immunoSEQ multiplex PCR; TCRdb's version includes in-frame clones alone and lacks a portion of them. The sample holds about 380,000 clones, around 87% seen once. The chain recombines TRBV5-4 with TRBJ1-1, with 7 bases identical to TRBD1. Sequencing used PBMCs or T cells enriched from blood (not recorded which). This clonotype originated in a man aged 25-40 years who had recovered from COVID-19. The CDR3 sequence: CASSSQGDTEAFF. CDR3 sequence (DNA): TGTGCCAGCAGCTCTCAGGGGGACACTGAAGCTTTCTTT.